This T cell receptor (beta chain) was sequenced in a study of PD-1 blockade in mismatch repair-deficient tumors (dated by TCRdb to 2016 to 2017). Study-level background: Between late 2013 and 2016, the trial enrolled 70 to 100 consecutive patients with approximately twelve mismatch repair-deficient cancer types, every one of whom had been previously treated and was progressing. Tumor-associated T cell clones in the peripheral blood of patients responding to PD-1 blockade were tracked using deep sequencing of TCR CDR3 regions. Overall study outcomes, separate from this receptor: After pembrolizumab, tumor-resident clones, which were often undetectable in blood before treatment, expanded rapidly and then contracted, generally ahead of radiologic responses.

Receptor amplification or capture employed the immunoSEQ multiplex PCR assay. TCRdb's version of the immuneACCESS table is confined to in-frame rearrangements and falls short of the full clone set. An unresolved V gene accounts for under half of the shortfall where checked; the remainder is of unknown origin. The sample records over 30,000 clones, over 80% of which are singletons. Roughly 3.5% of the sample lies in the top ten. The table lists this clone with a few counts. The antigen this receptor binds is unknown. No much larger clone is present one base from it, and per-base qualities are unavailable. V was cut back by 2 bases and J by 4 bases, leaving a gap of 12 bases between them. Including cysteine and phenylalanine, the CDR3 has 14 amino acids. Only the CDR3 region is kept as DNA, spanning 42 bases read in frame from base 1. The germline V gene sets CDR1 to MNHNS and CDR2 to SASEGT. Mismatch repair deficiency in every enrolled patient was established by polymerase chain reaction or immunohistochemistry. A few patients who responded to pembrolizumab therapy underwent TCR sequencing. In the phase II trial, pembrolizumab PD-1 blockade was tested prospectively in advanced mismatch repair-deficient cancers, no matter which tissue of origin the cancers came from. Peripheral blood T cell samples were gathered serially, both before PD-1 blockade started and at multiple time points afterward. The timing of each blood sample was reported as weeks after the first dose of pembrolizumab.

The rearranged chain carries TRBV6-1 and TRBJ2-7, with the D gene not confidently named. The source of this sequence is an adult with mismatch repair-deficient cancer. The source was PBMCs, collected less than 7 weeks after starting pembrolizumab. The sequenced DNA: TGTGCCAGCAGTGAAAGCATAAATTATTACGAGCAGTACTTC. This is translated as CASSESINYYEQYF.